This T cell receptor beta chain was sequenced in a study of shared clonotypes between healthy human individuals. Study observations and caveats: Clonotype sharing levels among donors were expected to vary with sequencing depth. With four donors compared, around 5.4% of naive CD4 clonotypes were shared. Non-shared clonotypes had lower generation probabilities than clonotypes shared by all four sorted-subset donors.

The method was immunoSEQ multiplex PCR; TCRdb's version includes in-frame clones alone and lacks a portion of them. The sample contains about 980,000 clones, less than 85% of which appear only once. Negatively enriched CD4+ T cells were divided by CD45RA into naive and memory. Germline V gives CDR1 MDHEN, CDR2 SYDVKM. The ends were cut back, 5 bases at V and 7 bases at J, with 17 bases in the middle. The CDR3 loop spans 15 amino acids. Regarding this clone: Its matching antigen is unknown.

The clonotype was recovered from a young man in good health. Input material: memory CD4+ T cells sorted from blood. This sample's subset: CD45RA-negative fraction. The chain carries TRBV28 and TRBJ1-4; D unclear. CDR3: CASSPSPIGSEKLFF. Written as DNA, the CDR3 is TGTGCCAGCAGTCCGAGTCCAATAGGGAGTGAAAAACTGTTTTTT.